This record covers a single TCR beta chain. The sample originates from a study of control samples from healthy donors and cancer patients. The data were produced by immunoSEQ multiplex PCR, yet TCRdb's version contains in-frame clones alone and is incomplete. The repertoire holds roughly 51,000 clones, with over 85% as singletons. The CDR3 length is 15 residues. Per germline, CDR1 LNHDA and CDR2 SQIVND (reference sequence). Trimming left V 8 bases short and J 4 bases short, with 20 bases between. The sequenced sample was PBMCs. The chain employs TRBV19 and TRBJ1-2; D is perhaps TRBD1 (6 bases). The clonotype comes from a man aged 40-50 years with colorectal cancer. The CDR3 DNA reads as TGTGCCAGTTCCGTTGCCCCCGACAGGATCTATGGCTACACCTTC. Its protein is CASSVAPDRIYGYTF.